A single sample is the source of the 8 T cell receptor beta chains below, sequenced in a study of identical twins. TCRdb passed the 5' RACE reads through MiXCR, listing each CDR3 protein once. Of some 270,000 distinct CDR3 sequences listed, about 8% are singletons. The sample was also reused in another study, on yellow fever vaccine responses in identical twins.

Sequencing input: CD8+ T cells sorted from blood. All receptors derive from a woman between 18 and 29 years old in good health.

The chain has TRBV3-1 and TRBJ2-5; D remains ambiguous. CDR1 is LGHDT, CDR2 YNNKEL, per germline (reference sequence). The CDR3 has 16 residues. The V end was cut by 3 bases, the J end by 2 bases, with 16 bases between. The CDR3 bases are TGTGCCAGCAGCCAGCGTTGGGCAGAGTCGCAAGAGACCCAGTACTTC. Protein sequence: CASSQRWAESQETQYF.

The V and J genes are TRBV6-1 and TRBJ2-1, with 9 bases lining up with TRBD2. Germline V CDR1 and CDR2: MNHNS, SASEGT. The CDR3 is 16 residues long. J was trimmed by 2 bases and V by 5 bases; bases with no gene match: 7. The CDR3 sequence is CASSTAASGTYNEQFF. The CDR3 DNA is TGTGCCAGCAGTACGGCGGCTAGCGGGACCTACAATGAGCAGTTCTTC.

The table lists this clonotype with a few counts. V gene TRBV3-1 combines with J gene TRBJ2-1; 7 bases map to TRBD2. Germline V CDR1 and CDR2: LGHDT, YNNKEL (reference sequence). The V gene end was trimmed by 0 bases and the J gene end by 5 bases; junction bases not matched to a gene: 4. The CDR3 length is 15 residues. The CDR3 spells CASSQDWDYNNEQFF. In DNA form, the CDR3 reads TGTGCCAGCAGCCAAGATTGGGACTACAACAATGAGCAGTTCTTC.

This clonotype has only a few counts. The rearrangement links TRBV7-9 to TRBJ2-5; TRBD1 might be the D (5 bases). CDR3 length: 13 amino acids. The germline V gene encodes CDR1 SEHNR and CDR2 FQNEAQ (reference sequence). V was pared by 5 bases and J by 1 base, with 8 bases between. The DNA of the CDR3 is TGTGCCAGCAGCGCTGACAGCCAAGAGACCCAGTACTTC. Translation gives CASSADSQETQYF.

This chain uses TRBV15 with TRBJ2-1, with a weak D call TRBD2 (5 bases). The CDR3 has 14 residues. Trimming removed 0 bases from V and 5 bases from J, with 8 bases in between. Per the germline V gene, CDR1 is LNHNV and CDR2 is YYDKDF (reference sequence). CDR3 coding DNA: TGTGCCACCAGCAGAGAGTCTAGCAACAATGAGCAGTTCTTC. This gives the protein CATSRESSNNEQFF.

This clonotype has at least ten counts. The rearrangement joins TRBV6-6 to TRBJ2-7; D gene uncertain. Germline CDR1 is MNHNY and CDR2 is SVGAGI (reference sequence). The CDR3 has 13 amino acids. V was shortened by 5 bases and J by 2 bases, with 10 bases between the two germline ends. CDR3 nucleotides: TGTGCCAGCAGTCCCAACTTAGCCTACGAGCAGTACTTC. It translates to CASSPNLAYEQYF.

This clonotype was found many times. The chain recombines TRBV2 with TRBJ2-2; tentative D call: TRBD1 (6 bases). Germline V lookup: CDR1 SNHLY, CDR2 FYNNEI. The CDR3 loop spans 13 amino acids. Trimming took 6 bases from V and 7 from J, leaving 12 bases between them. The CDR3 region has the DNA TGTGCCAGCAGGGGACACCCCAACGGGGAGCTGTTTTTT. It yields the protein CASRGHPNGELFF.

In its sample, this clonotype was seen many times. The chain has TRBV24-1 and TRBJ2-6; 10 bases agree with TRBD1. V lost 2 bases to trimming and J lost 0 bases; unmatched junction nucleotides: 3. Germline lookup yields CDR1 KGHDR and CDR2 SFDVKD. The CDR3 consists of 18 residues. In nucleotides, the CDR3 is TGTGCCACCAGTGATTCCGGGACAGGGGACTCTGGGGCCAACGTCCTGACTTTC. Residues: CATSDSGTGDSGANVLTF.